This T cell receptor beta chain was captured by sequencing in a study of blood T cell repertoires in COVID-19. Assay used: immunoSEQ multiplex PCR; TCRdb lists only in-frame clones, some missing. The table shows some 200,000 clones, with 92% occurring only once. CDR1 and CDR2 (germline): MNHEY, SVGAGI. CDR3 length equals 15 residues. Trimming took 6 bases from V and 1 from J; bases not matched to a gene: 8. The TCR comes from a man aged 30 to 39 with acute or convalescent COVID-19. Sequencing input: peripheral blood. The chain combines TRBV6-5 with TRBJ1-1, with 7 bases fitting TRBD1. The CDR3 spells CASRRTGTENTEAFF. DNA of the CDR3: TGTGCCAGCAGGAGAACCGGGACAGAGAACACTGAAGCTTTCTTT.